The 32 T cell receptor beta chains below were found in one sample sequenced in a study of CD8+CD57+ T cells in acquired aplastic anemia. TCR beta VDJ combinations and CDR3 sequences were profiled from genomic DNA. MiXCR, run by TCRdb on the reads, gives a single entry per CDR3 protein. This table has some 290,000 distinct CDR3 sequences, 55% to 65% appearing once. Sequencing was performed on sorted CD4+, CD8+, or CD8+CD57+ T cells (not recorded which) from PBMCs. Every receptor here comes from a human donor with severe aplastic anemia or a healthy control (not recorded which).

The CDR3 coding sequence is TGTGCCAGCAGCTTAGATGAGGGTTTCTTGGAGACCCAGTACTTC. Translation: CASSLDEGFLETQYF. The chain recombines TRBV7-8 with TRBJ2-5; TRBD2 is a possible D gene (5 bases). Germline lookup yields CDR1 SGHVS and CDR2 FQNEAQ. V was clipped by 1 base and J by 5 bases, with 14 bases between them. The CDR3 loop spans 15 amino acids.

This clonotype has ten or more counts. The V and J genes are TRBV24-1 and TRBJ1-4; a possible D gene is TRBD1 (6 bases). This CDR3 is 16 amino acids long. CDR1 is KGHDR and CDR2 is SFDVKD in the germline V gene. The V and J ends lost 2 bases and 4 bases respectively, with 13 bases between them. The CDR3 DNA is TGTGCCACCAGTGATTCCCAGGGGCCAGATAATGAAAAACTGTTTTTT. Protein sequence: CATSDSQGPDNEKLFF.

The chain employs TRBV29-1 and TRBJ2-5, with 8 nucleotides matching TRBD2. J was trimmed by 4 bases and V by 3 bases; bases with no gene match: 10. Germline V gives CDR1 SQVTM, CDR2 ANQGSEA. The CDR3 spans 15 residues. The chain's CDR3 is CSVDPPSGRTETQYF. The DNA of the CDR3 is TGCAGCGTTGACCCCCCTAGCGGGCGCACAGAGACCCAGTACTTC.

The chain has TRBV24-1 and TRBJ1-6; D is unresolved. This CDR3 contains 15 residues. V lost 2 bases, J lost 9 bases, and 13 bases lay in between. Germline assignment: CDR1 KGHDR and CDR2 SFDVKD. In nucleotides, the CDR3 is TGTGCCACCAGTGATTACGAGGGATCGAGTTCACCCCTCCACTTT. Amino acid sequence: CATSDYEGSSSPLHF.

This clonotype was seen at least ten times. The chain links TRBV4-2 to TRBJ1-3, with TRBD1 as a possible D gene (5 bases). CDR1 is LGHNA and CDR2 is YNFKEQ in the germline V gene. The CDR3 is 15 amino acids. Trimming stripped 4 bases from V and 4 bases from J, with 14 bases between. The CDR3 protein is CASSRGVSDGNTIYF. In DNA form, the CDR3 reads TGTGCCAGCAGCCGGGGGGTTTCTGACGGAAACACCATATATTTT.

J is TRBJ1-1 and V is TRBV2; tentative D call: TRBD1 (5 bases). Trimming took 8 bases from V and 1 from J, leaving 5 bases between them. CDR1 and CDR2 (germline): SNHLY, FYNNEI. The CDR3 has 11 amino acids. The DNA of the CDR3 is TGTGCCAGCCAGGGGAACACTGAAGCTTTCTTT. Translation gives CASQGNTEAFF.

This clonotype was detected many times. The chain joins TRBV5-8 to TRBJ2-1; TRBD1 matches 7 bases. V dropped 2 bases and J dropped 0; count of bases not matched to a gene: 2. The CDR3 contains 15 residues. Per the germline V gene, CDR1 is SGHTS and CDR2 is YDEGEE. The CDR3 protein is CASSLEGASYNEQFF. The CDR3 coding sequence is TGTGCCAGCAGCTTAGAGGGGGCCTCCTACAATGAGCAGTTCTTC.

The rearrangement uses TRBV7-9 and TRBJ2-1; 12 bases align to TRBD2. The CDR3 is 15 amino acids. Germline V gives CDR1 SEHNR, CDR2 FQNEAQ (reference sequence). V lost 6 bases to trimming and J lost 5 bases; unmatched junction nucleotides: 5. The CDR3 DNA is TGTGCCAGCAGTCCGACTAGCGGGGGACACAATGAGCAGTTCTTC. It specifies CASSPTSGGHNEQFF.

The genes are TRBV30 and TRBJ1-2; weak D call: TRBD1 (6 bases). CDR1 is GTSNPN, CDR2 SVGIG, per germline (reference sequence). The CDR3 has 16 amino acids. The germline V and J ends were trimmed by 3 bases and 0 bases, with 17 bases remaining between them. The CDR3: CAWRRGGGNSNYGYTF. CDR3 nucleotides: TGTGCCTGGAGGCGTGGAGGGGGGAATTCTAACTATGGCTACACCTTC.

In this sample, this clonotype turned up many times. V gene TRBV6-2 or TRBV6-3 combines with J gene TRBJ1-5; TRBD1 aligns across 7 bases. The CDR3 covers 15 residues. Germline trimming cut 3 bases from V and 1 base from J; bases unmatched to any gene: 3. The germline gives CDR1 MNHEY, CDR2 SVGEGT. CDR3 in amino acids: CASSYRGPSNQPQHF. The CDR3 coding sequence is TGTGCCAGCAGTTATAGGGGGCCGAGCAATCAGCCCCAGCATTTT.

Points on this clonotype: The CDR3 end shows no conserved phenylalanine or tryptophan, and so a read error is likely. Here the CDR3 DNA reads TGTGCCAGCAGCATACAGGGTGCGAACACTGAAGCTTTCCTT. This translates into CASSIQGANTEAFL. The chain uses TRBV7-3 and TRBJ1-1, with a tentative D call TRBD1 (6 bases). This CDR3 is 14 amino acids long. The V gene lost 5 bases and the J gene lost 1 base, with 11 bases spanning the gap. Germline-derived CDR1 and CDR2 are SGHTA and FQGTGA.

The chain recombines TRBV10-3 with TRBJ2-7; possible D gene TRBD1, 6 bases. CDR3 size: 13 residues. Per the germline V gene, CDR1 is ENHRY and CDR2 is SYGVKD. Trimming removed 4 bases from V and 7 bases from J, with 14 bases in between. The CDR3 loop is CAISGSSGQEQYF. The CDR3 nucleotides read TGTGCCATCAGTGGGTCCAGCGGACAGGAGCAGTACTTC.

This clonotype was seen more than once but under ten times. The CDR3 DNA reads TGTGCCAGCAGTAGCCAGGGAGCCAATAATTCACCCCTCCACTTT. It encodes CASSSQGANNSPLHF. This rearrangement joins TRBV25-1 to TRBJ1-6, with a possible D match to TRBD1 (5 bases). This CDR3 contains 15 residues. V was cut by 5 bases and J by 5 bases, with 13 bases left in between. Germline lookup yields CDR1 MGHDK and CDR2 SYGVNS.

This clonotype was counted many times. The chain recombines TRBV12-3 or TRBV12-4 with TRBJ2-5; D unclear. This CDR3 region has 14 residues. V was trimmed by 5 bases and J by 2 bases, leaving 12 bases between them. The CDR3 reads CASSEEVGQETQYF. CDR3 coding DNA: TGTGCCAGCAGTGAGGAAGTAGGGCAAGAGACCCAGTACTTC.

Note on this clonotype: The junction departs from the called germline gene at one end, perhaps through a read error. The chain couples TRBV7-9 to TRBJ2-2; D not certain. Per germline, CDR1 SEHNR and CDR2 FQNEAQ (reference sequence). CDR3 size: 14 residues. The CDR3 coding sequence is TGTGCTAGCAGCTTAAGGCAGAGCACCGGGGAGCTGTTTTTT. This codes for CASSLRQSTGELFF.

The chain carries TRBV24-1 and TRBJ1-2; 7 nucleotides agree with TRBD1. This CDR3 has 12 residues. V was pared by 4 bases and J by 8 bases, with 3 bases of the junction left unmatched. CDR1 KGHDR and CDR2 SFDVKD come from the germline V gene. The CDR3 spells CATSEWTGGYTF. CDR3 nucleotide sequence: TGTGCCACCAGTGAGTGGACAGGAGGCTACACCTTC.

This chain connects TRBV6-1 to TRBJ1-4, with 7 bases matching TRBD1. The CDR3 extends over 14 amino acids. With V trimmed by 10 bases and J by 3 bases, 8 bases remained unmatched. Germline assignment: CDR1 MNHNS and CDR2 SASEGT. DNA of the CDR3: TGTGCCACCCAAAACAGGGGACCTAATGAAAAACTGTTTTTT. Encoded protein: CATQNRGPNEKLFF.

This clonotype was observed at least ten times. The CDR3 protein is CATSDWGHLNTGELFF. The CDR3 DNA follows: TGTGCCACCAGTGACTGGGGACACCTAAACACCGGGGAGCTGTTTTTT. This chain connects TRBV24-1 to TRBJ2-2, with TRBD1 as a possible D gene (6 bases). The CDR3 consists of 16 residues. The germline V and J ends were trimmed by 4 bases and 2 bases, with 13 bases remaining between them. Germline V CDR1 and CDR2: KGHDR, SFDVKD.

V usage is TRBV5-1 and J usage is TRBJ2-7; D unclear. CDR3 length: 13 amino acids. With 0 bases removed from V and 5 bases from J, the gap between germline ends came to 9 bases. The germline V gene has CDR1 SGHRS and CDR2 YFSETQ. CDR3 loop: CASSLVGSNEQYF. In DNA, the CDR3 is TGCGCCAGCAGCTTGGTAGGTAGCAACGAGCAGTACTTC.

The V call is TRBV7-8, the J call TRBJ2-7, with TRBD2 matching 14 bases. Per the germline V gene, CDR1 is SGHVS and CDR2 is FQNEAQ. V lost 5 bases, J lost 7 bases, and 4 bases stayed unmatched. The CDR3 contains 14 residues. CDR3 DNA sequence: TGTGCCAGCAGCGGACTAGCGGGAGGATTTGAGCAGTACTTC. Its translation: CASSGLAGGFEQYF.

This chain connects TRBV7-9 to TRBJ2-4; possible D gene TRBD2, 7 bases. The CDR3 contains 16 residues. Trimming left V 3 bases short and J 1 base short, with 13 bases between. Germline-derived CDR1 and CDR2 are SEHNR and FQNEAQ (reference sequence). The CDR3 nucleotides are TGTGCCAGCAGCTTGAGGGGGGGCCCGGCCAAAAACATTCAGTACTTC. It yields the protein CASSLRGGPAKNIQYF.

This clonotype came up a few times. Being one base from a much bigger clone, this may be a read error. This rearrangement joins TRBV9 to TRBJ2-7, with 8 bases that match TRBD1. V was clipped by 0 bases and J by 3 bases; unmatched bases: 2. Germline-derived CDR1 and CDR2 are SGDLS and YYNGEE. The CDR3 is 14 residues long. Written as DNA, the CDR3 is TGTGCCAGCAGCGTAGGGACAGGGCACTACGAGCAGTACTTC. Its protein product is CASSVGTGHYEQYF.

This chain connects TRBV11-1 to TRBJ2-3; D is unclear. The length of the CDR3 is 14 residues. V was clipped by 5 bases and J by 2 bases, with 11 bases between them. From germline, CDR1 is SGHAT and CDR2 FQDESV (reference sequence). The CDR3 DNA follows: TGTGCCAGCAGCCAACATAGCTACACAGATACGCAGTATTTT. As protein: CASSQHSYTDTQYF. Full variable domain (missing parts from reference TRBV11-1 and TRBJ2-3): EAEVAQSPRYKITEKSQAVAFWCDPISGHATLYWYRQILGQGPELLVQFQDESVVDDSQLPKDRFSAERLKGVDSTLKIQPAELGDSAMYLCASSQHSYTDTQYFGPGTRLTVL.

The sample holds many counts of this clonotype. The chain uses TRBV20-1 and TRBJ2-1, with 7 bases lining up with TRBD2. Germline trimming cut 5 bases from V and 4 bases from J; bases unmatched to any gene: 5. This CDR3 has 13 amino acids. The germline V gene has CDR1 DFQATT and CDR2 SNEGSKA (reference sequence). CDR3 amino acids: CSAWLAVYNEQFF. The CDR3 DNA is TGCAGTGCTTGGCTAGCGGTTTACAATGAGCAGTTCTTC.

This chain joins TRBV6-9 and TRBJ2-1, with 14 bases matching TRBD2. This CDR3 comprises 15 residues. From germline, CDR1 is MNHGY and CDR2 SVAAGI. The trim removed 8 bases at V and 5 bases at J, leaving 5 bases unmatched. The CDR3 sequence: CASCRLAGGDNEQFF. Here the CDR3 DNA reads TGTGCCAGCTGCAGACTAGCGGGGGGGGACAATGAGCAGTTCTTC.

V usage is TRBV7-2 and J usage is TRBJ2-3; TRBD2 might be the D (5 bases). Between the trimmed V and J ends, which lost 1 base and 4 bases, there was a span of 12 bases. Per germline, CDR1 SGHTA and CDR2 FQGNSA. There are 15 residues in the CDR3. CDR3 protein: CASSLVEGRPDTQYF. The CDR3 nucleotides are TGTGCCAGCAGCTTAGTTGAGGGCCGACCAGATACGCAGTATTTT.

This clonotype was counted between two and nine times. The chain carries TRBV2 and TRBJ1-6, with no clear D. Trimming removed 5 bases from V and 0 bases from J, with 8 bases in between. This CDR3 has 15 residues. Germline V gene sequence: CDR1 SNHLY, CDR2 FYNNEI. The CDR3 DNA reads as TGTGCCAGCAGTATGGATAGCTCCTATAATTCACCCCTCCACTTT. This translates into CASSMDSSYNSPLHF.

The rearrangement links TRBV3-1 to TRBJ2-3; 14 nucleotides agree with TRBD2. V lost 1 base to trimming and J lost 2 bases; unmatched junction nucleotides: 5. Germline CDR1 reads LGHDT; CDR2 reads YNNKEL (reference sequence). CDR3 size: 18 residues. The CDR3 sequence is CASSQGGLAGAATDTQYF. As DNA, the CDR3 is TGTGCCAGCAGCCAAGGGGGACTAGCGGGGGCCGCCACAGATACGCAGTATTTT.

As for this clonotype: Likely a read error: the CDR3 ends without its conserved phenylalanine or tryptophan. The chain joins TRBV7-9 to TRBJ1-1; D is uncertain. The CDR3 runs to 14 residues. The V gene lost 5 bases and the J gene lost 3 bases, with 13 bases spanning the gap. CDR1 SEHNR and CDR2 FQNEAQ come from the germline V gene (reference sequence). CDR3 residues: CASSQVGPDTEAFL. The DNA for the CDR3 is TGTGCCAGCAGCCAAGTTGGACCGGACACTGAAGCTTTCCTT.

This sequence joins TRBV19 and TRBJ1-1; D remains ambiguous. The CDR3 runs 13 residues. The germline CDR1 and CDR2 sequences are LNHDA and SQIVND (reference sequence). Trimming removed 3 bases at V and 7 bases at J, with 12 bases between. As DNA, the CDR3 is TGTGCCAGTAGTATTCGTGTGGACTATGAAGCTTTCTTT. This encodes CASSIRVDYEAFF.

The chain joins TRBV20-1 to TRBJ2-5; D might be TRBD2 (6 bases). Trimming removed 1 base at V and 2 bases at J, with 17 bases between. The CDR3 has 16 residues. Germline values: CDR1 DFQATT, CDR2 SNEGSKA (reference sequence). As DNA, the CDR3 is TGCAGTGCTAGAGGTATAAGCGGGCCTACGCAAGAGACCCAGTACTTC. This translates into CSARGISGPTQETQYF.

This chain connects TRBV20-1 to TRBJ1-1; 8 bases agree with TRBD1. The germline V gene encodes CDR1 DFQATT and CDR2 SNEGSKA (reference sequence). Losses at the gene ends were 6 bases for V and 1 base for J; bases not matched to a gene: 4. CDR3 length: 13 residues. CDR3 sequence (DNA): TGCAGTGCCAGGACAGGGAGGAACACTGAAGCTTTCTTT. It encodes CSARTGRNTEAFF.